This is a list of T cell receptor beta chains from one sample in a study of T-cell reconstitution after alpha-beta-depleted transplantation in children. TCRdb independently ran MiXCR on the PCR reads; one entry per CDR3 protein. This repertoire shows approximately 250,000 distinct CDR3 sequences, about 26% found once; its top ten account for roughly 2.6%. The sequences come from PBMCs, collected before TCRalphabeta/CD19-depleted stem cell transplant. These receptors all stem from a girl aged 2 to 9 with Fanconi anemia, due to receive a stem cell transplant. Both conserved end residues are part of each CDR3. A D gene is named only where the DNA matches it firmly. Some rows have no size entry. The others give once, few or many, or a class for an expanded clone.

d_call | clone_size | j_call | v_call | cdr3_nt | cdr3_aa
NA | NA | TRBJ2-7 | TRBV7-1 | TGTGCCATGAGCTCCCGGGTCCTTTCCTACGAGCAGTACTTC | CAMSSRVLSYEQYF
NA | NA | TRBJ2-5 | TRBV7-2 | TGTGCCAGCAGCTTCAACCGGGGGAGGGAGACCCAGTACTTC | CASSFNRGRETQYF
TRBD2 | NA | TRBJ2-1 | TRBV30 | TGTGCCTCGACGCTGCCCGGGACTAGCGGGAGGAGCTCCTACAATGAGCAGTTCTTC | CASTLPGTSGRSSYNEQFF
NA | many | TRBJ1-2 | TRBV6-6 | TGTGCCAGCACCCTAAAATATGGCTACACCTTC | CASTLKYGYTF
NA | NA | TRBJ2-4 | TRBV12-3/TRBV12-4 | TGTGCCAGCAGTTTATCCGCCAAAAACATTCAGTACTTC | CASSLSAKNIQYF
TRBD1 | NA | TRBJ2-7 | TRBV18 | TGTGCCAGCGCCGGGACAGGGACCTACGAGCAGTACTTC | CASAGTGTYEQYF
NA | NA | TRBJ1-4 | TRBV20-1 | TGCAGTGCTTTCAGGCCAACTAATGAAAAACTGTTTTTT | CSAFRPTNEKLFF
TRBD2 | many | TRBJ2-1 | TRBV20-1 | TGCAGTGCTTACTCTACCGGGACTAGGAACTACAATGAGCAGTTCTTC | CSAYSTGTRNYNEQFF
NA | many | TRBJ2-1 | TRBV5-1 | TGCGCCAGCGCCAAAAGATTTAGCGGAAATGAGCAGTTCTTC | CASAKRFSGNEQFF
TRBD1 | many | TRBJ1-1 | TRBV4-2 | TGTGCCAGCAGCCAAGTTCAGGGGGAGAACACTGAAGCTTTCTTT | CASSQVQGENTEAFF
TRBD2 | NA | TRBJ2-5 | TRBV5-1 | TGCGCCAGCAGCGGACTAGTCAAGAAGACCCAGTACTTC | CASSGLVKKTQYF
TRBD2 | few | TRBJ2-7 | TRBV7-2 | TGTGCCAGCAGCCTGACTAGCGGGGGATACTACGAGCAGTACTTC | CASSLTSGGYYEQYF
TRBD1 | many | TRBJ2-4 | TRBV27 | TGTGCCAGCAGTCTAACGACAGGGGGCGTGAAAAACATTCAGTACTTC | CASSLTTGGVKNIQYF
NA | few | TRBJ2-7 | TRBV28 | TGTGCCAGCACTTTAAATCCGACAGTCCAATCCTACGAGCAGTACTTC | CASTLNPTVQSYEQYF
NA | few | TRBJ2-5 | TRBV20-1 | TGCAGTGCAATGTTCAGTCCGACCCAGTACTTC | CSAMFSPTQYF
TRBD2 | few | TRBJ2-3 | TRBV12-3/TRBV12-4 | TGTGCCAGCAGTTTACGGGCGGGAGGAACAGATACGCAGTATTTT | CASSLRAGGTDTQYF
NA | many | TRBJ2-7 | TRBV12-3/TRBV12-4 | TGTGCCAGCAGTTTCCGCTTGGATGAGCAGTACTTC | CASSFRLDEQYF
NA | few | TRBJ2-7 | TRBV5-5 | TGTGCCAGCAGCCCCCCGACCCACGAGCAGTACTTC | CASSPPTHEQYF
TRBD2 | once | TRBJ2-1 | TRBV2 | TGTGCCAGCAGACAGCGGGAGGGCCGTCAGAATGAGCAGTTCTTC | CASRQREGRQNEQFF
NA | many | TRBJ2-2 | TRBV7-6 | TGTGCCAGCAGCTCTGGAGGGCTCGTCACCGGGGAGCTGTTTTTT | CASSSGGLVTGELFF
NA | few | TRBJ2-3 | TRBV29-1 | TGCAGCGTTGAAGATCTAGAAGGGAGTCCTAGCACAGATACGCAGTATTTT | CSVEDLEGSPSTDTQYF
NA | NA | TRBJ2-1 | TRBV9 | TGTGCCAGCAATGCCGTCTCCTACAATGAGCAGTTCTTC | CASNAVSYNEQFF
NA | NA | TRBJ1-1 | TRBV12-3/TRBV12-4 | TGTGCCAGCAGTTTTGGAATGAACACTGAAGCTTTCTTT | CASSFGMNTEAFF
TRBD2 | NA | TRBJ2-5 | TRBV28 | TGTGCCAGCAGTTTAGATGTACTAGCGGAGGACAACCCGTACCAAGAGACCCAGTACTTC | CASSLDVLAEDNPYQETQYF
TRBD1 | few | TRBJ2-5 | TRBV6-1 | TGTGCCAGCAGGGTCTCCGGGACAGGGTCGCAGGGGACCCAGTACTTC | CASRVSGTGSQGTQYF
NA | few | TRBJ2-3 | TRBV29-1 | TGCAGCGGTACCTCCCAGGGGGGAGGCACAGATACGCAGTATTTT | CSGTSQGGGTDTQYF
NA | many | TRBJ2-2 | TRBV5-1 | TGCGCCAGCGGCCCCTCGGCGACCGTGAACACCGGGGAGCTGTTTTTT | CASGPSATVNTGELFF
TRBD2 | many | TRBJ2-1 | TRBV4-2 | TGTGCCAGCAGCCAAGCCCCACGGCTTGCGGGAGGAAGATACAATGAGCAGTTCTTC | CASSQAPRLAGGRYNEQFF
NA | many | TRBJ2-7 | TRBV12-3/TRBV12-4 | TGTGCCAGCTTGGGCACCGCCCACGAGCAGTACTTC | CASLGTAHEQYF
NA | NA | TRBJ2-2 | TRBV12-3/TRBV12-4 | TGTGCCAGCAGTGACCAGGGGCCGACCGGGGAGCTGTTTTTT | CASSDQGPTGELFF
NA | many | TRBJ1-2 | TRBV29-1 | TGCAGCGTTGAAACAGGCAGCTATGGCTACACCTTC | CSVETGSYGYTF
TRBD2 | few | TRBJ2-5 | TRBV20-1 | TGCAGTGCCACTTTGGCTAGCGGGAAGGTCTGGCAAGAGACCCAGTACTTC | CSATLASGKVWQETQYF
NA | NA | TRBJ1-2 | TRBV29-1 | TGCAGCGTTGATCTTTTTGTTGGGTATGGCTACACCTTC | CSVDLFVGYGYTF
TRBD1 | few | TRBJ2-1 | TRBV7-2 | TGTGCCAGCAGCTTCGGGACAGGGTGGCATGAGCAGTTCTTC | CASSFGTGWHEQFF
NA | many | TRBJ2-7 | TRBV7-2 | TGTGCCAGCAGCTTCTTTCTCTCCGAGCAGTACTTC | CASSFFLSEQYF
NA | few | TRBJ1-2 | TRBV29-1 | TGCAGCGCCCCGGGGTCTGGAGCCCACTATGGCTACACCTTC | CSAPGSGAHYGYTF
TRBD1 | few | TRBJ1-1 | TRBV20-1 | TGCAGTGCTACCGACAGGGTTGGCACTGAAGCTTTCTTT | CSATDRVGTEAFF
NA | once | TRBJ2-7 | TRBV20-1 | TGCAGTGCTAGGTTTCGGGGCTCCTACGAGCAGTACTTC | CSARFRGSYEQYF
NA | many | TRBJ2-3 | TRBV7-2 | TGTGCCAGCAGCTTAAAGTCTCCTACCTCGGTGTGGTACATGGATACGCAGTATTTT | CASSLKSPTSVWYMDTQYF
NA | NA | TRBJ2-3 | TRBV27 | TGTGCCAGCAGTCTCCTTCGGATAGCGGACCCCACAGATACGCAGTATTTT | CASSLLRIADPTDTQYF
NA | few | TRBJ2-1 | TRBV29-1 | TGCAGCGTTGCACGTCCCTACAATGAGCAGTTCTTC | CSVARPYNEQFF
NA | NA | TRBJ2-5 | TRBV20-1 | TGCAGTGCTAGCGGTACACAAGAGACCCAGTACTTC | CSASGTQETQYF
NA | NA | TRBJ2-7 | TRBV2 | TGTGCCAGCAGTGAAAGGTCATCGGCCTATAGCTCCTACGAGCAGTACTTC | CASSERSSAYSSYEQYF